These 25 T cell receptor beta chains were all obtained from the same sample, sequenced in a study of T-cell reconstitution after alpha-beta-depleted transplantation in children. During its preparation, the TCRbeta library received unique molecular identifiers. TCRdb passed the PCR reads through MiXCR, listing each CDR3 protein once. The sample includes about 1,000,000 distinct CDR3 sequences, roughly 29% seen only once; the top ten take about 28%. The source was PBMCs, mostly from graft donor cells, collected 360 days after TCRalphabeta/CD19-depleted stem cell transplant. The source is a boy in the first two years of life who had a stem cell transplant for SCID, so the T cells may come from the graft donor.

This clonotype was recorded many times. Mismatch with germline at one junction end may stem from a read error. This chain joins TRBV5-1 and TRBJ2-1; 14 bases match TRBD2. Germline V gene lookup returns CDR1 SGHRS and CDR2 YFSETQ. The CDR3 has 16 residues. Written as DNA, the CDR3 is TGTGCCAGCAGCACCGGGACTAGCGGGGGCTACAATGAGCAGTTCTTC. It codes for CASSTGTSGGYNEQFF.

This clonotype appeared once. The chain carries TRBV29-1 and TRBJ2-7; no firm D call. This CDR3 region has 14 residues. Germline CDR1 is SQVTM and CDR2 is ANQGSEA. Between the trimmed V and J ends, which lost 5 bases and 1 base, there was a span of 15 bases. CDR3: CSVKADGFSYEQYF. In nucleotides, the CDR3 is TGCAGCGTTAAAGCCGACGGGTTTTCCTACGAGCAGTACTTC.

V and J are TRBV7-6 and TRBJ1-2, with 9 bases matching TRBD1. This CDR3 contains 14 residues. Germline CDR1 and CDR2: SGHVS and FNYEAQ. After removal of 4 bases from V and 8 bases from J, the junction contained 8 bases not matched to a gene. This chain's CDR3 is CASSSSGQGGGYTF. CDR3 bases: TGTGCCAGCAGCTCCTCGGGACAGGGTGGAGGCTACACCTTC.

This rearrangement joins TRBV5-1 to TRBJ2-1; D is possibly TRBD2 (6 bases). Germline V gene sequence: CDR1 SGHRS, CDR2 YFSETQ. Trimming left V 5 bases short and J 5 bases short, with 20 bases between. The CDR3 extends over 16 amino acids. The CDR3 here is CASSRNGGSSDNEQFF. CDR3 coding DNA: TGCGCCAGCAGTCGGAACGGGGGTTCTTCGGACAATGAGCAGTTCTTC.

The chain joins TRBV12-3 or TRBV12-4 to TRBJ2-7; 8 nucleotides agree with TRBD1. The CDR3 has 16 residues. With 0 bases clipped from V and 5 bases from J, the junction kept 9 bases outside the gene matches. In nucleotides, the CDR3 is TGTGCCAGCAGTTTAGCCGATCGGACAGGGTCCGACGAGCAGTACTTC. Translated, it gives CASSLADRTGSDEQYF.

The chain employs TRBV12-3 or TRBV12-4 and TRBJ2-1; D assignment may be TRBD1 or TRBD2 (5 bases each). Trimming pared 6 bases from V and 2 bases from J, leaving 11 bases between. The length of the CDR3 is 14 residues. CDR3 bases: TGTGCCAGCAGCTCCGGGACGACCTACAATGAGCAGTTCTTC. It specifies CASSSGTTYNEQFF.

The V call is TRBV9, the J call TRBJ1-2; D gene uncertain. The CDR3 has 13 residues. V was shortened by 2 bases and J by 2 bases, with 7 bases between the two germline ends. The germline V gene encodes CDR1 SGDLS and CDR2 YYNGEE. The CDR3 loop reads CASSVRPNYGYTF. CDR3 nucleotide sequence: TGTGCCAGCAGCGTTCGTCCGAACTATGGCTACACCTTC.

This chain uses TRBV7-9 with TRBJ2-7; D tentatively reads TRBD1 or TRBD2 (5 bases each). Trimming stripped 5 bases from V and 3 bases from J, with 11 bases between. The CDR3 totals 13 residues. Germline assignment: CDR1 SEHNR and CDR2 FQNEAQ (reference sequence). The DNA for the CDR3 is TGTGCCAGCAGCCGGGGACGGTTCTACGAGCAGTACTTC. This sequence encodes CASSRGRFYEQYF.

The chain couples TRBV5-1 to TRBJ1-1, with 12 bases identical to TRBD1. The CDR3 is 17 amino acids. The V segment lost 0 bases and the J segment 0 bases; nucleotides outside the gene matches: 3. Germline V gene data show CDR1 as SGHRS and CDR2 as YFSETQ. CDR3 sequence: CASSLAGTGGLNTEAFF. CDR3 in DNA: TGCGCCAGCAGCTTGGCGGGGACAGGGGGCTTGAACACTGAAGCTTTCTTT.

There are many counts of this clonotype. Germline and junction disagree at one end, which may indicate a read error. This rearrangement joins TRBV5-1 to TRBJ2-7; 8 bases line up with TRBD1. CDR1 and CDR2 from the germline V gene are SGHRS and YFSETQ. The CDR3 consists of 14 residues. The CDR3 sequence: CASSATGVSYEQYF. The CDR3 DNA is TGTGCCAGCAGTGCGACAGGGGTAAGCTACGAGCAGTACTTC.

V gene TRBV20-1 combines with J gene TRBJ2-3; the match to TRBD2 covers 7 bases. The germline V gene encodes CDR1 DFQATT and CDR2 SNEGSKA (reference sequence). V dropped 3 bases and J dropped 0; count of bases not matched to a gene: 9. The CDR3 is 16 amino acids. The CDR3 nucleotides are TGCAGTGCTAGTCCCCGACTAGCCGGAAGCACAGATACGCAGTATTTT. Protein product: CSASPRLAGSTDTQYF.

The chain recombines TRBV12-3 or TRBV12-4 with TRBJ2-1; 10 bases fit TRBD1. Trimming removed 8 bases from V and 7 bases from J; junction bases left unmatched: 8. This CDR3 has 14 amino acids. DNA for the CDR3: TGTGCCAGCGCTAGACAGGGGGCCTCTAATGAGCAGTTCTTC. The encoded protein is CASARQGASNEQFF.

This clonotype occurred many times. The chain carries TRBV10-3 and TRBJ2-2; 7 bases map to TRBD2. The CDR3 runs 11 residues. The J segment lost 6 bases and the V segment lost 10 bases, leaving 2 bases of the junction unmatched. Germline loops: CDR1 ENHRY, CDR2 SYGVKD. The CDR3 bases are TGTGCCACACGGGGGGCCGGGGAGCTGTTTTTT. It is translated as CATRGAGELFF.

J is TRBJ2-7 and V is TRBV6-1, with D perhaps TRBD1 or TRBD2 (6 bases each). Trimming left V 7 bases short and J 0 bases short, with 16 bases between. The CDR3 is 15 residues long. Per germline, CDR1 MNHNS and CDR2 SASEGT. The CDR3 sequence: CASKEGHLNSYEQYF. The DNA of the CDR3 is TGTGCCAGCAAGGAGGGACATCTAAACTCCTACGAGCAGTACTTC.

This sequence joins TRBV9 and TRBJ2-3, with 9 bases fitting TRBD1. Germline assignment: CDR1 SGDLS and CDR2 YYNGEE. The CDR3 has 17 residues. Trimming took 4 bases from V and 3 from J; bases not matched to a gene: 12. The CDR3 here is CASSSNRGLLVTDTQYF. For the CDR3, the DNA is TGTGCCAGCAGCTCCAACAGGGGGCTTTTAGTAACAGATACGCAGTATTTT.

The DNA for the CDR3 is TGCAGTGCCAGGGACAGGGTAAGATCCTACAATGAGCAGTTCTTC. It specifies CSARDRVRSYNEQFF. This sequence joins TRBV20-1 and TRBJ2-1; 9 bases are a match to TRBD1. The CDR3 is 15 amino acids. CDR1 DFQATT and CDR2 SNEGSKA come from the germline V gene (reference sequence). V lost 6 bases and J lost 1; bases outside the gene matches: 7.

This clonotype was counted a few times. The genes are TRBV9 and TRBJ1-5, with D hard to call. This CDR3 region has 13 residues. V gave up 0 bases and J gave up 6 bases, with 7 bases separating them. CDR1 SGDLS and CDR2 YYNGEE come from the germline V gene. The CDR3 nucleotides are TGTGCCAGCAGCGTAGACATAGGTCAGCCCCAGCATTTT. Protein sequence: CASSVDIGQPQHF. The full variable domain, with the rest looked up from reference TRBV9 and TRBJ1-5, is DSGVTQTPKHLITATGQRVTLRCSPRSGDLSVYWYQQSLDQGLQFLIQYYNGEERAKGNILERFSAQQFPDLHSELNLSSLELGDSALYFCASSVDIGQPQHFGDGTRLSIL.

This clonotype has just one count. The chain employs TRBV5-1 and TRBJ2-7; 9 nucleotides align to TRBD1. CDR1 is SGHRS and CDR2 is YFSETQ in the germline V gene. The CDR3 contains 16 residues. Germline trimming cut 0 bases from V and 3 bases from J; bases unmatched to any gene: 7. DNA of the CDR3: TGCGCCAGCAGCTTGGGAGGACAGGGGCCTCTCTACGAGCAGTACTTC. Amino acids: CASSLGGQGPLYEQYF.

The table lists this clonotype with a few counts. The gene calls are TRBV7-9 and TRBJ2-4; 11 bases are shared with TRBD2. J gave up 7 bases and V 5 bases, and 10 bases lay outside the gene matches. CDR1 is SEHNR and CDR2 is FQNEAQ in the germline V gene (reference sequence). This CDR3 contains 16 residues. The CDR3 DNA follows: TGTGCCAGCAGCAGGGGGCGTAGCGGGGGGGCCAACATTCAGTACTTC. Translating gives CASSRGRSGGANIQYF.

The chain uses TRBV5-4 and TRBJ1-1; no clear D gene. The CDR3 loop spans 19 amino acids. The V and J ends lost 2 bases and 0 bases respectively, with 23 bases between them. Germline V gene lookup returns CDR1 SGHNT and CDR2 YYREEE (reference sequence). CDR3 protein: CASSLYRIARGPMNTEAFF. The CDR3 DNA follows: TGTGCCAGCAGCTTATACCGAATTGCTCGTGGACCCATGAACACTGAAGCTTTCTTT.

This clonotype was observed once. The chain joins TRBV10-3 to TRBJ1-2; D unclear. The V gene's germline CDR1 is ENHRY and CDR2 SYGVKD. Deletions cut 3 bases from V and 0 bases from J, with 11 bases between. The CDR3 is 15 residues long. The CDR3 is CAISDGPETNYGYTF. Written as DNA, the CDR3 is TGTGCCATCAGTGATGGGCCCGAGACTAACTATGGCTACACCTTC.

This chain joins TRBV4-3 and TRBJ1-1; tentatively, D is TRBD1 (5 bases). The CDR3 spans 14 residues. The V and J ends lost 0 bases and 6 bases respectively, with 11 bases between them. Germline V gene lookup returns CDR1 LGHNA and CDR2 YSLEER. The CDR3 here is CASSQEGRGPEAFF. The CDR3, as DNA: TGCGCCAGCAGCCAAGAGGGGAGGGGCCCTGAAGCTTTCTTT.

The J gene is TRBJ2-7, the V gene TRBV13; the D is unclear. V was shortened by 6 bases and J by 9 bases, with 15 bases between the two germline ends. This CDR3 spans 12 amino acids. The germline V gene has CDR1 PRHDT and CDR2 FYEKMQ (reference sequence). The CDR3 nucleotides are TGTGCCAGCAGACCACTGGGTGGGTCGCAGTACTTC. Translation gives CASRPLGGSQYF.

V is TRBV28 and J is TRBJ2-7; 9 bases are a match to TRBD1. The V and J ends lost 7 bases and 5 bases, in that order; junction bases with no gene match: 9. The V gene's germline CDR1 is MDHEN and CDR2 SYDVKM. This CDR3 is 14 amino acids long. CDR3 sequence (DNA): TGTGCCAGCAACCCCCGGACAGGGGATAACGAGCAGTACTTC. Protein sequence: CASNPRTGDNEQYF.

The gene calls are TRBV5-1 and TRBJ1-2, with TRBD1 as a possible D gene (6 bases). With 4 bases removed from V and 4 bases from J, the gap between germline ends came to 17 bases. The CDR3 loop spans 15 amino acids. The germline CDR1 and CDR2 sequences are SGHRS and YFSETQ. The CDR3 coding sequence is TGCGCCAGCAGCCCGTCAACCGGGACAAGCTATGGCTACACCTTC. Protein: CASSPSTGTSYGYTF.